Listed here are 27 T cell receptor beta chains from one sample, sequenced in a study of blood T cells in healthy people across ages. With a J-beta primer mix and a sample-barcoded 5' primer, a second PCR ran about 7 to 12 cycles. TCRdb re-called the 5' RACE reads through MiXCR, storing one row per CDR3 protein. This sample carries around 670,000 distinct CDR3 sequences, 25% to 30% of them seen once, and the ten largest clones take approximately 14%. The sample taken for sequencing was blood. The receptor source for this set is a woman older than 75 in good health.

At least ten counts were recorded for this clonotype. This chain joins TRBV27 and TRBJ2-5, with 8 nucleotides matching TRBD2. CDR3 length: 14 amino acids. The V and J ends lost 5 bases and 10 bases, in that order; junction bases with no gene match: 12. CDR1 is MNHEY, CDR2 SMNVEV, per germline (reference sequence). The CDR3 DNA is TGTGCCAGCAGTGCGGGACTAGGGGGGAGAGGCCAGTACTTC. This sequence encodes CASSAGLGGRGQYF.

The table lists this clonotype with many counts. The chain recombines TRBV5-6 with TRBJ2-5; a possible D gene is TRBD2 (6 bases). This CDR3 comprises 16 residues. Germline V gene data show CDR1 as SGHDT and CDR2 as YYEEEE. Trimming left V 2 bases short and J 0 bases short, with 14 bases between. Here the CDR3 DNA reads TGTGCCAGCAGCTTCGGGGGTATTGGATACCAAGAGACCCAGTACTTC. Amino acids: CASSFGGIGYQETQYF.

This clonotype was counted many times. This chain uses TRBV7-3 with TRBJ2-7, with D tentatively TRBD1 or TRBD2 (5 bases each). This CDR3 spans 16 amino acids. Germline V CDR1 and CDR2: SGHTA, FQGTGA. Trimming cost V 5 bases and J 7 bases, with 24 bases left between them. The CDR3 DNA reads TGTGCCAGCAGCCCCCCCGAAGGCTTGAGGGGTTTTGAGCAGTACTTC. Protein: CASSPPEGLRGFEQYF.

This clonotype was observed at least ten times. With a much larger clone just one base away, this may be a read error. The chain couples TRBV9 to TRBJ2-5, with TRBD1 as a possible D gene (6 bases). Germline V CDR1 and CDR2: SGDLS, YYNGEE. CDR3 length equals 15 residues. In DNA, the CDR3 is TGTGCCAGCAGCGTACAGAGGGGGTCAGGTGAGACCCGGTACTTC. It codes for CASSVQRGSGETRYF.

Of note for this clonotype: One end of the junction is discordant with germline, which a read error may explain. This chain joins TRBV5-1 and TRBJ2-7, with 9 positions matching TRBD1. Germline-derived CDR1 and CDR2 are SGHRS and YFSETQ. This CDR3 contains 15 residues. This chain's CDR3 is CASSTGTGNSYEQYF. CDR3 nucleotide sequence: TGTGCCAGCAGCACCGGGACAGGGAACTCCTACGAGCAGTACTTC.

This clonotype was recorded a few times. The rearrangement uses TRBV28 and TRBJ1-6; weak D call: TRBD1 (6 bases). The germline V gene has CDR1 MDHEN and CDR2 SYDVKM. CDR3 size: 15 residues. V was shortened by 7 bases and J by 7 bases, with 17 bases between the two germline ends. In DNA, the CDR3 is TGTGCCAGCACCACGAGGGGGACGGGGAATTCACCCCTCCACTTT. It specifies CASTTRGTGNSPLHF.

Note on this clonotype: Being one base from a much bigger clone, this may be a read error. CDR3 sequence reads: CACTQAHHGYTF. The CDR3 bases are TGTGCCTGCACCCAGGCGCATCATGGCTACACCTTC. The gene calls are TRBV28 and TRBJ1-2; D is unclear. The V gene's germline CDR1 is MDHEN and CDR2 SYDVKM. This CDR3 has 12 amino acids. The V gene lost 11 bases and the J gene lost 6 bases, with 16 bases spanning the gap.

This clonotype occurred a few times. The gene calls are TRBV7-2 and TRBJ1-5; TRBD1 matches 7 bases. The junction had 8 bases not matched to a gene; V was cut back by 1 base and J by 2 bases. The CDR3 is made up of 17 amino acids. CDR1 is SGHTA, CDR2 FQGNSA, per germline. CDR3 in DNA: TGTGCCAGCAGCTTAGTAGGGGGCGGTTTTGGCAATCAGCCCCAGCATTTT. Amino acid sequence: CASSLVGGGFGNQPQHF.

Regarding this clonotype: A single base separates this from a much larger clone, so it may be a read error. DNA of the CDR3: TGCGCCAGCAGCTTGGTGCTCTCCTACAATGAGCAGTACTTC. Translating gives CASSLVLSYNEQYF. The gene calls are TRBV5-1 and TRBJ2-1; no clear D gene. The J call may be mistaken, given a closer DNA end match to TRBJ2-7. This CDR3 is built from 14 residues. Germline V gene lookup returns CDR1 SGHRS and CDR2 YFSETQ.

In the case of this clonotype: A read error may explain this, as a much larger clone is one base away. The missing conserved phenylalanine or tryptophan at the end of this CDR3 makes a read error likely. The rearrangement uses TRBV3-1 and TRBJ1-2, with 8 bases lining up with TRBD1. The CDR3 contains 15 residues. V trimming: 6 bases; J trimming: 0 bases; junction bases outside the gene matches: 6. Germline V lookup: CDR1 LGHDT, CDR2 YNNKEL (reference sequence). Here the CDR3 reads CASSQMDRANYGYTL. The CDR3, as DNA: TGTGCCAGCAGTCAAATGGACAGGGCTAACTATGGCTACACCCTC.

This clonotype was recorded many times. The chain has TRBV7-6 and TRBJ2-3, with TRBD2 as a possible D gene (6 bases). This CDR3 region has 16 residues. V was clipped by 3 bases and J by 6 bases, with 19 bases between them. Germline V gives CDR1 SGHVS, CDR2 FNYEAQ. CDR3 in amino acids: CASSLTSGLAVDTQYF. CDR3 sequence (DNA): TGTGCCAGCAGCTTGACGTCGGGACTCGCCGTGGATACGCAGTATTTT.

This rearrangement joins TRBV2 to TRBJ2-7; unclear D gene. The CDR3 has 15 amino acids. Germline lookup yields CDR1 SNHLY and CDR2 FYNNEI. The ends were cut back, 11 bases at V and 7 bases at J, with 27 bases in the middle. Here the CDR3 reads CAGKPPARATSEQYF. The CDR3 DNA sequence: TGTGCCGGCAAGCCGCCTGCCAGAGCTACGAGTGAGCAGTACTTC.

This clonotype was observed many times. The J gene is TRBJ1-2, the V gene TRBV10-3; D gene uncertain. The CDR3 sequence is 13 residues long. Germline values: CDR1 ENHRY, CDR2 SYGVKD. V was clipped by 4 bases and J by 2 bases, with 8 bases between them. CDR3 protein: CAISVAENYGYTF. CDR3 nucleotides: TGTGCCATCAGTGTCGCAGAAAACTATGGCTACACCTTC.

In regard to this clonotype: A much more abundant neighbour one base away suggests this may be a read error. In nucleotides, the CDR3 is TGCAGTGCCCCGAGAGCGGGGGGCCGGTACAATGAGCAGTTCTTC. Translation: CSAPRAGGRYNEQFF. This sequence joins TRBV20-1 and TRBJ2-1, with 9 bases fitting TRBD2. CDR3 length: 15 amino acids. Trimming removed 6 bases from V and 4 bases from J; junction bases left unmatched: 10. Germline V lookup: CDR1 DFQATT, CDR2 SNEGSKA (reference sequence).

This clonotype showed up many times. The rearrangement joins TRBV5-1 to TRBJ2-1; 7 nucleotides match TRBD1. With 5 bases clipped from V and 5 bases from J, the junction kept 13 bases outside the gene matches. The germline V gene has CDR1 SGHRS and CDR2 YFSETQ. CDR3 size: 16 residues. In DNA, the CDR3 is TGCGCCAGCAGACGGAACTTACGGGACAGAGACAATGAGCAGTTCTTC. The encoded protein is CASRRNLRDRDNEQFF.

Ten or more counts support this clonotype. This chain connects TRBV11-2 to TRBJ2-7; D not certain. V dropped 0 bases and J dropped 5 bases, with 8 bases sitting between them. This CDR3 spans 13 amino acids. CDR1 and CDR2 from the germline V gene are SGHAT and FQNNGV. The CDR3 here is CASSLDAPHEQYF. CDR3 nucleotides: TGTGCCAGCAGCTTAGATGCCCCCCACGAGCAGTACTTC.

About this clonotype: A much larger clone lies a single base off, so this may be a read error. This rearrangement joins TRBV15 to TRBJ2-1; 8 bases are shared with TRBD1. CDR1 LNHNV and CDR2 YYDKDF come from the germline V gene (reference sequence). The V and J ends lost 1 base and 10 bases, in that order; junction bases with no gene match: 6. The CDR3 has 14 residues. The CDR3: CATSRAGTGDEQFF. CDR3 sequence (DNA): TGTGCCACCAGCAGAGCCGGGACAGGCGACGAGCAGTTCTTC.

In this sample, this clonotype turned up many times. A read error may explain this, as a much larger clone is one base away. The genes are TRBV7-9 and TRBJ2-1, with D perhaps TRBD2 (5 bases). The J call may be faulty, since TRBJ2-7 better matches the DNA end. The CDR3 runs to 15 residues. Germline CDR1 and CDR2: SEHNR and FQNEAQ (reference sequence). For the CDR3, the DNA is TGTGCCAGCAGCTCACGGGGAAACCCGTACAATGAGCAGTACTTC. Translated: CASSSRGNPYNEQYF.

This clonotype was counted ten times or more. V is TRBV30 and J is TRBJ1-2, with 8 bases aligning to TRBD1. CDR3 length: 16 residues. The ends lost 5 bases at V and 0 bases at J; junction bases unmatched: 11. Germline loops: CDR1 GTSNPN, CDR2 SVGIG (reference sequence). The CDR3 protein is CAWLGTGRRTNYGYTF. Here the CDR3 DNA reads TGTGCCTGGTTAGGGACAGGCCGCCGGACTAACTATGGCTACACCTTC.

This clonotype has at least ten counts. The chain is built from TRBV7-3 and TRBJ2-5, with D unclear. The V gene's germline CDR1 is SGHTA and CDR2 FQGTGA. The CDR3 sequence is 13 residues long. Deletions cut 5 bases from V and 3 bases from J, with 10 bases between. CDR3 in amino acids: CASSRLGKETQYF. CDR3 in DNA: TGTGCCAGCAGCCGGTTGGGGAAAGAGACCCAGTACTTC.

Note on this clonotype: Germline and junction disagree at one end, which may indicate a read error. The chain carries TRBV10-3 and TRBJ2-1; 10 positions agree with TRBD2. The better agreement between TRBJ2-7 and the DNA end casts doubt on the J call. The CDR3 contains 16 residues. Germline V lookup: CDR1 ENHRY, CDR2 SYGVKD. CDR3 in amino acids: CAISEQAGGSYNEQYF. The CDR3 bases are TGCGCCATCAGTGAGCAAGCGGGGGGGTCCTACAATGAGCAGTACTTC.

This clonotype has just a few counts. This chain links TRBV19 with TRBJ2-1; 11 bases align to TRBD2. The CDR3 length is 18 residues. Germline CDR1 LNHDA, CDR2 SQIVND (reference sequence). V lost 1 base and J lost 4; bases outside the gene matches: 9. The CDR3 DNA sequence: TGTGCCAGTAGTATAGCTCACCCGGCTAGCGGGGGGTACAATGAGCAGTTCTTC. Amino acid sequence: CASSIAHPASGGYNEQFF.

The chain's CDR3 is CASSVRQENTEAFF. In nucleotides, the CDR3 is TGTGCCAGCAGCGTAAGGCAGGAAAACACTGAAGCTTTCTTT. The gene calls are TRBV9 and TRBJ1-1, with D hard to call. The CDR3 has 14 amino acids. With 1 base removed from V and 2 bases from J, the gap between germline ends came to 9 bases. Germline-derived CDR1 and CDR2 are SGDLS and YYNGEE. The variable domain in full, with the rest retrieved from reference TRBV9 and TRBJ1-1, is DSGVTQTPKHLITATGQRVTLRCSPRSGDLSVYWYQQSLDQGLQFLIQYYNGEERAKGNILERFSAQQFPDLHSELNLSSLELGDSALYFCASSVRQENTEAFFGQGTRLTVV.

DNA of the CDR3: TGCGCCAGCAGCTCCTCTGCCGACAGCTTACGGTTTTTT. This codes for CASSSSADSLRFF. This chain connects TRBV5-1 to TRBJ1-4; the D gene is possibly TRBD1 (5 bases). The CDR3 consists of 13 residues. Germline V gives CDR1 SGHRS, CDR2 YFSETQ. Trimming cost V 3 bases and J 16 bases, with 19 bases left between them.

This clonotype showed up many times. The V gene is TRBV3-1, the J gene TRBJ2-5, with TRBD2 as a possible D gene (5 bases). Germline V lookup: CDR1 LGHDT, CDR2 YNNKEL (reference sequence). V gave up 1 base and J gave up 1 base, with 10 bases separating them. There are 15 residues in the CDR3. The CDR3 sequence: CASSQGGLSQETQYF. The CDR3 bases are TGTGCCAGCAGCCAAGGAGGGCTTTCCCAAGAGACCCAGTACTTC.

This clonotype came up a few times. It may be a read error: a sequence one base away is much more abundant. The genes are TRBV13 and TRBJ2-3, with a tentative D call TRBD1 (5 bases). This CDR3 contains 14 residues. V lost 2 bases and J 4 bases, leaving 10 bases between the germline ends. Germline CDR1 is PRHDT and CDR2 is FYEKMQ (reference sequence). The CDR3 DNA follows: TGTGCCAGCAGCTTAATAGGGGCTGCAGATACGCAGTATTTT. Translated, it gives CASSLIGAADTQYF.

Comment on this clonotype: This may stem from a read error, because a much larger clone lies one nucleotide away. The CDR3 loop reads CASSFWGQGHEKLFF. The CDR3 nucleotides are TGTGCCAGCAGTTTCTGGGGGCAGGGCCATGAAAAACTGTTTTTT. The V call is TRBV12-3 or TRBV12-4, the J call TRBJ1-4; D might be TRBD1 (6 bases). The CDR3 is 15 residues long. V was pared by 3 bases and J by 6 bases, with 14 bases between.